Shown below are 15 T cell receptor beta chains from a single sample sequenced in a study of human T cells and chemical hapten exposure. Time point of the sample: patch test 1, 2 weeks after DPC sensitization. As for treatment: therapeutic diphenylcyclopropenone sensitization with weekly scalp DPC. TCRdb fed the RACE reads into MiXCR, producing one record per CDR3 protein. In the table there are around 71,000 distinct CDR3 sequences, 9.8% of which are singletons. Sequenced material: whole blood, taken in connection with sensitization to the hapten diphenylcyclopropenone (DPC). The origin of the receptors is a woman aged 40-49 years with alopecia areata. Some clones in this sample may be carry-over from other donors' samples.

V is TRBV29-1 and J is TRBJ1-2; D is undetermined. V was cut by 5 bases and J by 0 bases, with 10 bases left in between. Germline loops: CDR1 SQVTM, CDR2 ANQGSEA. This CDR3 spans 13 amino acids. CDR3 sequence: CSVRAEANYGYTF. CDR3 nucleotide sequence: TGCAGCGTTCGGGCGGAAGCTAACTATGGCTACACCTTC. Complete variable domain (other parts from reference TRBV29-1 and TRBJ1-2): SAVISQKPSRDICQRGTSLTIQCQVDSQVTMMFWYRQQPGQSLTLIATANQGSEATYESGFVIDKFPISRPNLTFSTLTVSNMSPEDSSIYLCSVRAEANYGYTFGSGTRLTVV.

This clonotype was detected many times. The J gene is TRBJ2-1, the V gene TRBV19; D ambiguous. Germline CDR1 reads LNHDA; CDR2 reads SQIVND (reference sequence). The ends were cut back, 4 bases at V and 0 bases at J, with 10 bases in the middle. This CDR3 is built from 15 residues. The CDR3 sequence is CASSREESSYNEQFF. In nucleotides, the CDR3 is TGTGCCAGTAGTAGAGAAGAAAGCTCCTACAATGAGCAGTTCTTC. Full variable domain (outside the CDR3, taken from reference TRBV19 and TRBJ2-1): DGGITQSPKYLFRKEGQNVTLSCEQNLNHDAMYWYRQDPGQGLRLIYYSQIVNDFQKGDIAEGYSVSREKKESFPLTVTSAQKNPTAFYLCASSREESSYNEQFFGPGTRLTVL.

In this sample, this clonotype turned up many times. The chain couples TRBV7-6 to TRBJ1-1, with a weak D call TRBD1 (5 bases). The length of the CDR3 is 13 residues. Germline-derived CDR1 and CDR2 are SGHVS and FNYEAQ. V was clipped by 5 bases and J by 9 bases, with 16 bases between them. CDR3 nucleotides: TGTGCCAGCAGCAGAACGACAGAAGGGAAAGCTTTCTTT. It translates to CASSRTTEGKAFF.

This clonotype was found many times. The V call is TRBV5-1, the J call TRBJ2-1; possibly TRBD2 for D (5 bases). The CDR3 runs to 18 residues. V was pared by 1 base and J by 6 bases, with 23 bases between. Germline V gene sequence: CDR1 SGHRS, CDR2 YFSETQ. This chain's CDR3 is CASSLSSPIPSRGNEQFF. CDR3 nucleotide sequence: TGCGCCAGCAGCTTGTCCAGTCCAATACCCTCCCGGGGCAATGAGCAGTTCTTC.

The chain joins TRBV6-2 or TRBV6-3 to TRBJ2-7; a weak D match, TRBD1 (5 bases). The CDR3 loop spans 13 amino acids. Trimming removed 4 bases at V and 2 bases at J, with 9 bases between. Germline loops: CDR1 MNHEY, CDR2 SVGEGT. CDR3 sequence reads: CASSSRQPYEQYF. The CDR3 coding sequence is TGTGCCAGCAGTTCTCGACAGCCCTACGAGCAGTACTTC.

This clonotype was observed many times. V usage is TRBV29-1 and J usage is TRBJ1-2, with D perhaps TRBD1 (5 bases). This CDR3 has 12 residues. Germline V gene data show CDR1 as SQVTM and CDR2 as ANQGSEA. V was cut by 6 bases and J by 5 bases, with 13 bases left in between. CDR3 in DNA: TGCAGCGTCGCGACAGCCCGATATGGCTACACCTTC. Translating it yields CSVATARYGYTF.

The table lists this clonotype with many counts. The CDR3 here is CASSPNYTF. DNA for the CDR3: TGTGCCAGCAGCCCAAACTACACCTTC. V usage is TRBV7-6 and J usage is TRBJ1-2; no definite D call. There are 9 residues in the CDR3. V lost 5 bases to trimming and J lost 10 bases, with 5 bases between them. Germline V CDR1 and CDR2: SGHVS, FNYEAQ. The entire variable domain, with the rest obtained from reference TRBV7-6 and TRBJ1-2, is as follows: GAGVSQSPRYKVTKRGQDVALRCDPISGHVSLYWYRQALGQGPEFLTYFNYEAQQDKSGLPNDRFSAERPEGSISTLTIQRTEQRDSAMYRCASSPNYTFGSGTRLTVV.

This clonotype has just a few counts. The chain employs TRBV5-1 and TRBJ1-4; D is uncertain. Germline lookup yields CDR1 SGHRS and CDR2 YFSETQ. The CDR3 consists of 13 residues. V lost 2 bases and J 8 bases, leaving 10 bases between the germline ends. This CDR3 reads CASSFAGNEKLFF. The CDR3 DNA reads TGCGCCAGCAGCTTTGCTGGGAACGAAAAACTGTTTTTT.

This clonotype was seen ten or more times. The chain links TRBV7-6 to TRBJ2-7; D is undetermined. CDR3 length: 14 amino acids. The V end was cut by 3 bases, the J end by 4 bases, with 13 bases between. In germline, CDR1 is SGHVS, CDR2 FNYEAQ. CDR3 bases: TGTGCCAGCAGCTTGACCGTTAGAAGTTACGAGCAGTACTTC. Amino acids: CASSLTVRSYEQYF.

This clonotype came up a few times. The chain carries TRBV6-9 and TRBJ1-1, with TRBD1 matching over 7 bases. This CDR3 region has 18 residues. Germline V lookup: CDR1 MNHGY, CDR2 SVAAGI. Trimming removed 0 bases from V and 6 bases from J; junction bases left unmatched: 16. CDR3 bases: TGTGCCAGCAGTTATTCGGCCAGCCCGGGACAGCTCTTCCCTGAAGCTTTCTTT. Translating it yields CASSYSASPGQLFPEAFF.

This clonotype was counted at least ten times. This chain connects TRBV12-3 or TRBV12-4 to TRBJ2-1, with D perhaps given as TRBD1 or TRBD2 (5 bases each). The CDR3 is 18 residues long. V lost 1 base and J lost 2, with 18 bases in between. CDR3 loop: CASSLVVPGPRTYNEQFF. The DNA of the CDR3 is TGTGCCAGCAGTTTAGTGGTACCGGGACCCCGTACCTACAATGAGCAGTTCTTC.

This clonotype turned up a few times. This sequence joins TRBV28 and TRBJ2-1; a weak D match, TRBD1 (6 bases). The CDR3 extends over 13 amino acids. The ends were cut back, 6 bases at V and 4 bases at J, with 10 bases in the middle. Germline values: CDR1 MDHEN, CDR2 SYDVKM. The CDR3 loop is CASSLGQYNEQFF. The CDR3 DNA follows: TGTGCCAGCAGCCTCGGACAGTACAATGAGCAGTTCTTC.

This clonotype occurred many times. The chain has TRBV7-9 and TRBJ2-7, with D perhaps matching TRBD1 (6 bases). Looked up from germline, CDR1 is SEHNR and CDR2 is FQNEAQ (reference sequence). Trimming stripped 5 bases from V and 3 bases from J, with 14 bases between. CDR3 length: 14 residues. CDR3: CASSETGGGYEQYF. The CDR3 coding sequence is TGTGCCAGCAGCGAGACAGGAGGAGGCTACGAGCAGTACTTC.

Turning to this clonotype: A read error may be the cause here, since a much bigger clone is one base away. The V gene is TRBV10-3, the J gene TRBJ1-2; TRBD1 agrees at 8 bases. CDR3 length equals 13 residues. In germline, CDR1 is ENHRY, CDR2 SYGVKD. The CDR3 bases are TGTGACATCAGGGGGGACAGGAGTGAGGGCTACACCTTC. Protein product: CDIRGDRSEGYTF.

This clonotype showed up just a few times. The chain uses TRBV6-6 and TRBJ1-2; D gene unclear. The V end lost 2 bases, the J end lost 0 bases, and 4 bases lay between the germline ends. This CDR3 is built from 13 residues. Germline V gene lookup returns CDR1 MNHNY and CDR2 SVGAGI (reference sequence). As DNA, the CDR3 is TGTGCCAGCAGTTACACTCCTAACTATGGCTACACCTTC. Amino acids: CASSYTPNYGYTF.